This entry lists 15 T cell receptor beta chains sequenced from one sample in a study of control samples from healthy donors and cancer patients. Profiled with immunoSEQ multiplex PCR; TCRdb holds only in-frame clones, not every one. The sample carries 120,000 or so clones, roughly 87% recorded once. Specimen: blood. These receptors all stem from a man aged 18 to 29 in good health.

The chain links TRBV27 to TRBJ1-2, with D perhaps TRBD1 (6 bases). The CDR3 is 16 amino acids. Trimming took off 0 bases at V and 1 base at J, with 12 bases between the two ends. Per the germline V gene, CDR1 is MNHEY and CDR2 is SMNVEV (reference sequence). CDR3 loop: CASSLSTGFYNYGYTF. The CDR3 DNA is TGTGCCAGCAGTTTATCGACAGGTTTCTATAACTATGGCTACACCTTC.

The chain uses TRBV6-6 and TRBJ1-1; D not resolved. With 5 bases removed from V and 1 base from J, the gap between germline ends came to 11 bases. CDR3 length: 14 residues. The germline V gene encodes CDR1 MNHNY and CDR2 SVGAGI (reference sequence). The CDR3 bases are TGTGCCAGCAGTACCTTTGGGGAGAACACTGAAGCTTTCTTT. Protein: CASSTFGENTEAFF.

This rearrangement joins TRBV7-3 to TRBJ1-1, with TRBD1 matching over 7 bases. CDR3 length: 14 residues. The V and J ends lost 5 bases and 1 base, in that order; junction bases with no gene match: 4. Germline CDR1 SGHTA, CDR2 FQGTGA. In DNA form, the CDR3 reads TGTGCCAGCAGCCCAGGGGACAGGAACACTGAAGCTTTCTTT. This codes for CASSPGDRNTEAFF.

The sample holds one count of this clone. CDR3 loop: CASSLEGQGWGEQYF. CDR3 DNA: TGTGCCAGCAGCTTGGAGGGCCAGGGATGGGGCGAGCAGTACTTC. This sequence joins TRBV5-5 and TRBJ2-7, with D perhaps matching TRBD1 (5 bases). Germline V CDR1 and CDR2: SGHKS, YYEKEE (reference sequence). V gave up 0 bases and J gave up 6 bases, with 16 bases separating them. The CDR3 covers 15 residues.

This clone was observed once. The J gene is TRBJ2-5, the V gene TRBV5-1, with D possibly being TRBD1 (6 bases). V was cut by 1 base and J by 4 bases, with 11 bases left in between. Germline CDR1 is SGHRS and CDR2 is YFSETQ. The CDR3 contains 14 residues. CDR3: CASSLFGRGETQYF. CDR3 bases: TGCGCCAGCAGCTTGTTCGGCAGGGGAGAGACCCAGTACTTC.

The chain combines TRBV4-1 with TRBJ1-5; D unresolved. Germline V lookup: CDR1 MGHRA, CDR2 YSYEKL. Trimming took off 4 bases at V and 0 bases at J, with 7 bases between the two ends. CDR3 size: 14 residues. CDR3 bases: TGCGCCAGCAGCCCCGACGGTAGCAATCAGCCCCAGCATTTT. Amino acids: CASSPDGSNQPQHF.

V usage is TRBV5-6 and J usage is TRBJ1-1, with TRBD1 matching over 11 bases. In germline, CDR1 is SGHDT, CDR2 YYEEEE. Unmatched junction bases numbered 8, after V lost 4 bases and J lost 3 bases. This CDR3 contains 16 residues. The CDR3 bases are TGTGCCAGCAGCCCAGAATGGGACAGGGGGGACACTGAAGCTTTCTTT. It codes for CASSPEWDRGDTEAFF.

The rearrangement uses TRBV10-3 and TRBJ2-2, with D possibly being TRBD1 or TRBD2 (5 bases each). Germline CDR1 ENHRY, CDR2 SYGVKD. The CDR3 has 15 amino acids. V lost 6 bases, J lost 1 base, and 12 bases lay in between. Here the CDR3 DNA reads TGTGCCATCAGGCCCAGTGGGGGGAACACCGGGGAGCTGTTTTTT. Protein sequence: CAIRPSGGNTGELFF.

This sequence joins TRBV12-5 and TRBJ2-5; 10 bases agree with TRBD2. Looked up from germline, CDR1 is LGHNT and CDR2 is FRNRAP. The CDR3 consists of 14 residues. The V gene end was trimmed by 4 bases and the J gene end by 7 bases; junction bases not matched to a gene: 6. The chain's CDR3 is CASGSGLAYGTQYF. CDR3 in DNA: TGTGCTAGTGGTTCGGGACTAGCGTACGGGACCCAGTACTTC.

This chain joins TRBV27 and TRBJ2-3; D uncertain. Trimming shortened V by 5 bases and J by 3 bases, and 9 bases separated the two germline ends. Germline V CDR1 and CDR2: MNHEY, SMNVEV (reference sequence). CDR3 size: 13 residues. CDR3 loop: CASSLLRTDTQYF. The DNA of the CDR3 is TGTGCCAGCAGTCTCCTACGTACAGATACGCAGTATTTT.

The chain has TRBV14 and TRBJ1-2; D not certain. The CDR3 runs to 13 residues. Germline assignment: CDR1 SGHDN and CDR2 FVKESK. Trimming removed 6 bases from V and 3 bases from J, with 11 bases in between. The chain's CDR3 is CASSQQWDYGYTF. The CDR3 nucleotides read TGTGCCAGCAGTCAACAGTGGGACTATGGCTACACCTTC.

The V and J genes are TRBV4-1 and TRBJ2-5; 12 bases are shared with TRBD2. Germline V gene data show CDR1 as MGHRA and CDR2 as YSYEKL. This CDR3 is 16 amino acids long. V shed 0 bases, J shed 4 bases, and the junction held 3 bases outside the gene matches. CDR3 coding DNA: TGCGCCAGCAGCCAAGAGGGGGGACTAGCGGGAGAGACCCAGTACTTC. It translates to CASSQEGGLAGETQYF.

The chain couples TRBV9 to TRBJ2-2; a possible D gene is TRBD2 (6 bases). The CDR3 sequence is 16 residues long. Germline V gene data show CDR1 as SGDLS and CDR2 as YYNGEE. Trimming cost V 0 bases and J 0 bases, with 9 bases left between them. The CDR3, as DNA: TGTGCCAGCAGCGTAGGTGGGACTGCGAACACCGGGGAGCTGTTTTTT. As protein: CASSVGGTANTGELFF.

In this sample, this clone turned up once. J is TRBJ1-6 and V is TRBV28, with unresolved D. Germline V gene data show CDR1 as MDHEN and CDR2 as SYDVKM. V dropped 6 bases and J dropped 0 bases, with 12 bases sitting between them. This CDR3 has 16 residues. The chain's CDR3 is CASRQPSSSYNSPLHF. In nucleotides, the CDR3 is TGTGCCAGCAGGCAACCGTCGAGCTCCTATAATTCACCCCTCCACTTT.

The chain is built from TRBV15 and TRBJ1-2; TRBD1 agrees at 7 bases. This CDR3 region has 15 residues. Germline CDR1 reads LNHNV; CDR2 reads YYDKDF (reference sequence). V gave up 3 bases and J gave up 5 bases; unmatched junction bases: 9. The CDR3 reads CATSRWGQMTYGYTF. DNA of the CDR3: TGTGCCACCAGCAGGTGGGGACAGATGACTTATGGCTACACCTTC.